This TCR beta chain was captured by sequencing in a study of identical twins. Template switching created a universal primer site, and the cDNA included unique molecular identifiers. TCRdb independently ran MiXCR on the 5' RACE reads; one entry per CDR3 protein. The sample carries more than 1.5 million distinct CDR3 sequences, under 35% recorded once. This clonotype was counted a few times. Its specificity is not known. The study's findings and limits: Within monozygotic twins, out-of-frame TCR alpha sharing was underestimated by the models. Out-of-frame alpha sequences shared by twins showed excess low generation probability.

Germline loops: CDR1 MNHNS, CDR2 SASEGT. This CDR3 is 15 amino acids long. Trimming shortened V by 4 bases and J by 2 bases, and 14 bases separated the two germline ends. The rearrangement links TRBV6-1 to TRBJ2-5; possibly TRBD1 or TRBD2 for D (5 bases each). The specimen was cord blood. The clonotype was recovered from a newborn girl in good health. The CDR3 loop reads CASSGTGTQQETQYF. The CDR3 DNA reads as TGTGCCAGCAGTGGAACCGGGACGCAGCAAGAGACCCAGTACTTC.